Sequencing of this T cell receptor beta chain was carried out in a study of OX40 agonist ivuxolimab in advanced cancers. Study overall: Therapy given before enrollment (anti-PD-1, anti-PD-L1 or anti-CTLA-4) was allowed, and roughly 42% had some.

Profiled with immunoSEQ multiplex PCR; TCRdb holds only in-frame clones, not every one. The repertoire includes about 33,000 clones, 65% to 85% of them detected once, and under 25% sits in the top ten. Points from the study as a whole: Clones of CD4+ and CD8+ blood T cells grew by week 6 at doses of 0.1 to 3.0 mg/kg. CD4+ T cells averaged fewer expanded clones than CD8+ T cells.

Samples were taken at baseline and on day 1 of cycles 4 and 7. V gave up 11 bases and J gave up 3 bases, with 17 bases separating them. Per the germline V gene, CDR1 is MDHEN and CDR2 is SYDVKM. The CDR3 runs 13 residues. The sample holds one count of this clone. What it binds is not known. Here the sequenced sample was CD4+ or CD8+ T cells sorted from blood, taken in a trial of the OX40 agonist ivuxolimab. This receptor was obtained from an adult with an advanced solid tumor such as melanoma, head and neck, liver or kidney cancer. This sequence joins TRBV28 and TRBJ2-7, with D hard to call. CDR3 loop: CASLDTSNYEQYF. The CDR3 DNA follows: TGTGCCTCATTAGACACAAGCAACTACGAGCAGTACTTC.